This entry features one T cell receptor beta chain sequence. What it binds is unknown. The record originates from a study of T cell responses to AZD1222 COVID-19 vaccine. Study-wide findings and caveats: The CD4 TCRs associated with vaccination extended across spike and predominated at 160-218 and 743-854. Spike-specific TCR breadth and depth grew following two AZD1222 doses.

This CDR3 spans 16 amino acids. The trim removed 4 bases at V and 1 base at J, leaving 1 base unmatched. The germline V gene has CDR1 MNHEY and CDR2 SVGAGI. TCRdb keeps only in-frame clones here, not all; method: immunoSEQ multiplex PCR. Counted here are over 120,000 clones, 80% to 90% occurring once; the ten biggest clones make up around 7.8%. V is TRBV6-5 and J is TRBJ2-1; TRBD2 aligns across 13 bases. The starting material was peripheral blood, obtained on day 0 of AZD1222 vaccination. This receptor was identified in an adult in good health. The CDR3: CASSLTSGRSYNEQFF. For the CDR3, the DNA is TGTGCCAGCAGTTTGACTAGCGGGAGGTCCTACAATGAGCAGTTCTTC.